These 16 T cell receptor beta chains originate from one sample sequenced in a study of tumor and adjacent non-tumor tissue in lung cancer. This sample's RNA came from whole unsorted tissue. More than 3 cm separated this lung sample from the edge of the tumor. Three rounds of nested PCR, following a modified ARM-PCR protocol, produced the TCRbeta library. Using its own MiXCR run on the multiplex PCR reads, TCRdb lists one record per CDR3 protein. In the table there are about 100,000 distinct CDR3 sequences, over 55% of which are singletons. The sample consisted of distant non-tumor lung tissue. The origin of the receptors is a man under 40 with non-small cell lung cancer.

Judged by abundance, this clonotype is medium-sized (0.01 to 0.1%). The CDR3 region has the DNA TGTGCCACCAGCGACAGGGGTACCACCGGGGAGCTGTTTTTT. Translation gives CATSDRGTTGELFF. The chain joins TRBV24-1 to TRBJ2-2, with 8 bases lining up with TRBD1. From germline, CDR1 is KGHDR and CDR2 SFDVKD. V was clipped by 7 bases and J by 4 bases; unmatched bases: 4. The CDR3 is 14 amino acids.

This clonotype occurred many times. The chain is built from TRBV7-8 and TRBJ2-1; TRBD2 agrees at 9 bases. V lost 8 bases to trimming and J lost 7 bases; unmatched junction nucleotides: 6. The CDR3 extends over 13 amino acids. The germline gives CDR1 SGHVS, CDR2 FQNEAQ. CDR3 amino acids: CASQAGGKNEQFF. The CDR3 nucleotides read TGTGCCAGCCAGGCGGGAGGGAAAAATGAGCAGTTCTTC.

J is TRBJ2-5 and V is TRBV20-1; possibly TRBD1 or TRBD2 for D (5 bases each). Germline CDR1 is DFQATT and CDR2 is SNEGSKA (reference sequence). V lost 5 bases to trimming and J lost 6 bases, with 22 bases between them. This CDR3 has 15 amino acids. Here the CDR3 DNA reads TGCAGTGCTTACGTCCGGGGACGGTTCGGGAAGACCCAGTACTTC. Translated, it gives CSAYVRGRFGKTQYF.

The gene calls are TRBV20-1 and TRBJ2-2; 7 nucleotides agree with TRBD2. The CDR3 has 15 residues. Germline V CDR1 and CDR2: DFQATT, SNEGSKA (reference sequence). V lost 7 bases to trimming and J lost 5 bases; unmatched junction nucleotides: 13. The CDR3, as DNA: TGCAGTGTCCGTAGCTGGAGTAGCGGGACCGGGGAGCTGTTTTTT. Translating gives CSVRSWSSGTGELFF.

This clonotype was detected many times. Written as DNA, the CDR3 is TGCGCCAGCAGCCAAGATTCGGCAGGACCCAGCTACGAGCAGTACTTC. Its protein is CASSQDSAGPSYEQYF. V usage is TRBV4-1 and J usage is TRBJ2-7; D not certain. Between the trimmed V and J ends, which lost 0 bases and 3 bases, there was a span of 15 bases. The CDR3 has 16 amino acids. Germline V lookup: CDR1 MGHRA, CDR2 YSYEKL.

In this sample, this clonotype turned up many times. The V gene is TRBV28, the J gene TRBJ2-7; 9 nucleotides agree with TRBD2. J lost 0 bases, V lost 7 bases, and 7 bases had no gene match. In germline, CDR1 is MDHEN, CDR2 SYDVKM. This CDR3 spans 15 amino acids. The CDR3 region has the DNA TGTGCCAGCACCCCAGCGGGAGGCCACTCCTACGAGCAGTACTTC. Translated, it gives CASTPAGGHSYEQYF.

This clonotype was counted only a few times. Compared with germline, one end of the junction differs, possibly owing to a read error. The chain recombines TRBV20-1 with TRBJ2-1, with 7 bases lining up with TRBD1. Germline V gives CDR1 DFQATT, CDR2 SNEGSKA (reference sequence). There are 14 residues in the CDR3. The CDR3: CSASRDSPYSEQFF. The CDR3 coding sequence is TGCAGTGCTAGTAGGGACAGCCCCTACAGTGAGCAGTTCTTC.

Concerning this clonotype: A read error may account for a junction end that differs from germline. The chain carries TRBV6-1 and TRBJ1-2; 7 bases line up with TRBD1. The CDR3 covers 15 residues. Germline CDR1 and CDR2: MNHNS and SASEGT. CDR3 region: CASSRVSQGRYGHTF. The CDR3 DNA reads TGTGCCAGCAGTAGGGTATCACAGGGGCGCTATGGCCACACCTTC.

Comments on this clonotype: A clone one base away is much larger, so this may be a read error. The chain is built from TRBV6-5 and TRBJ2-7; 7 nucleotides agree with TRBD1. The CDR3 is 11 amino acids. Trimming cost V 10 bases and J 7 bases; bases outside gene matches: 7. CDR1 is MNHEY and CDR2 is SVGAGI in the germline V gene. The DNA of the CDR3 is TGTGCCACCACCGCCAGGGGGGAGCAGTACTTC. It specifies CATTARGEQYF.

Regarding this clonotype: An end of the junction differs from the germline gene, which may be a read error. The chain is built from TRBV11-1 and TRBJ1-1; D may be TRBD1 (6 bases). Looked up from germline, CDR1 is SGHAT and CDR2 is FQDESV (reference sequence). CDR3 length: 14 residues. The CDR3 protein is CTSSWTAVDTEALF. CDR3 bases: TGTACCAGTAGCTGGACAGCTGTGGACACTGAAGCTCTCTTT.

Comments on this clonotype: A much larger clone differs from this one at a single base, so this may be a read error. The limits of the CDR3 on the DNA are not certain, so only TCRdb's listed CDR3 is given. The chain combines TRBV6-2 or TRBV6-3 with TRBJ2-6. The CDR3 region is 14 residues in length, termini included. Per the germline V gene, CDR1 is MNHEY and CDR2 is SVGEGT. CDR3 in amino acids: CASSVGSGANVLAF.

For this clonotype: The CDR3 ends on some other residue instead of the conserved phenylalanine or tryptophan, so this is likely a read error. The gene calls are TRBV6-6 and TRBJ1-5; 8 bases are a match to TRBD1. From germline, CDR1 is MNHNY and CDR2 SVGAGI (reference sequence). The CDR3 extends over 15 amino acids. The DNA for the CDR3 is TGTGCTAGCAGTTACGTACAGGGGGGCAATCAGCCCCAGCATTCT. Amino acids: CASSYVQGGNQPQHS.

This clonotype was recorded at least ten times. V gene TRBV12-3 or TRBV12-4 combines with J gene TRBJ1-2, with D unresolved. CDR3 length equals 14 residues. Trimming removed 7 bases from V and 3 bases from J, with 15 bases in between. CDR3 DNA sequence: TGTGCCAGCACCGAGGGTGTTTGGGACTATGGCTACACCTTC. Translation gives CASTEGVWDYGYTF.

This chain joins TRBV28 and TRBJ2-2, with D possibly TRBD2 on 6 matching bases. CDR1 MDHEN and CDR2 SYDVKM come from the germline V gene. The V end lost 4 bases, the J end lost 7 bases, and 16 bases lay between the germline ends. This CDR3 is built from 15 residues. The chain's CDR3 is CASSSPGEMGGELFF. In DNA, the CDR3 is TGTGCCAGCAGTTCCCCGGGGGAGATGGGCGGGGAGCTGTTTTTT.

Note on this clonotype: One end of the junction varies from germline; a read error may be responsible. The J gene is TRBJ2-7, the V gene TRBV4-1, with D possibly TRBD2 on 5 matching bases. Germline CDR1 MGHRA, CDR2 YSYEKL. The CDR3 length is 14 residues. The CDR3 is CAGSQDRGAYEQYF. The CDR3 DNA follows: TGCGCCGGTAGCCAAGATCGGGGAGCCTACGAGCAATACTTC.

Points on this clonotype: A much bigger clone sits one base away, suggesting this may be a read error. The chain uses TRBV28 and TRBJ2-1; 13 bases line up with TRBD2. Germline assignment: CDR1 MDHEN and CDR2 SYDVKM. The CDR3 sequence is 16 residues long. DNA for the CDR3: TGTGTCAGCAGCCCTTCAGGCAGGACTAGCGGGAGAGTGGAGTTCTTC. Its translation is CVSSPSGRTSGRVEFF.